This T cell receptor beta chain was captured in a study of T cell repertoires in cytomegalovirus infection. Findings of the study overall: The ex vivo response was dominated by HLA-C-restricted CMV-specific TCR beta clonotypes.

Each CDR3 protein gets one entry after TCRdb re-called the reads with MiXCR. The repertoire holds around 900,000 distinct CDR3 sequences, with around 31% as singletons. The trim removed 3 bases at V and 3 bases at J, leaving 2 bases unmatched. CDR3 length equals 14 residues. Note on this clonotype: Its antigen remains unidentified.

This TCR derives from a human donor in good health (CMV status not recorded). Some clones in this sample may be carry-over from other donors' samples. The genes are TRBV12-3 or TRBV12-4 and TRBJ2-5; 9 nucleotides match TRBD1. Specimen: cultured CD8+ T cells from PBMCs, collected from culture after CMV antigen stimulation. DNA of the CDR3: TGTGCCAGCAGTTTCGGGGACAGGGAAGAGACCCAGTACTTC. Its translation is CASSFGDREETQYF.